This TCR beta chain emerged from a study of high-grade serous ovarian cancer treatment subgroups. About the study: On average, 14,192 reads and 6,000 to 7,500 unique TCR beta rearrangements were obtained per sample.

Study-wide points: Different patients shared almost no repertoire; same-patient tumors shared roughly 0.11 to 0.85.

Germline assignment: CDR1 SGHRS and CDR2 YFSETQ. J was trimmed by 0 bases and V by 5 bases; bases with no gene match: 2. This CDR3 has 14 amino acids. This clone showed up just once. Its antigen is not known. The identical CDR3 is also encoded by other nucleotide sequences in the sample. Tumor samples were taken before definitive surgery or chemotherapy. Sequenced by immunoSEQ multiplex PCR; TCRdb stores in-frame clones only, minus some. The sample lists about 30,000 clones; 84% were seen once. This TCR derives from a human donor with high-grade serous ovarian cancer. The chain couples TRBV5-1 to TRBJ1-3; 7 nucleotides line up with TRBD1. Input material: tumor tissue. The CDR3 DNA is TGCGCCAGCAGTACAGGGGCCTCTGGAAACACCATATATTTT. Translation: CASSTGASGNTIYF.